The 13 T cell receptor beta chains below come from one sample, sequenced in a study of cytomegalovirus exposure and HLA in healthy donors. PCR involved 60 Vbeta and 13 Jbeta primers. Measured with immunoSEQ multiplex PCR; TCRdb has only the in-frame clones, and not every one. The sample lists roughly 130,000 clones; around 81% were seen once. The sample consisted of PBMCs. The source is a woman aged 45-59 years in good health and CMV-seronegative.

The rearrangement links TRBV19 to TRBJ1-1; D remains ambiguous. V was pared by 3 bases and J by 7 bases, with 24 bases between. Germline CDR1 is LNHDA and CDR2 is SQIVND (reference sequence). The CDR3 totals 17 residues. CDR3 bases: TGTGCCAGTAGTATGAGTGAAGGGAGGGTCGGTGCCAGTGAAGCTTTCTTT. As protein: CASSMSEGRVGASEAFF.

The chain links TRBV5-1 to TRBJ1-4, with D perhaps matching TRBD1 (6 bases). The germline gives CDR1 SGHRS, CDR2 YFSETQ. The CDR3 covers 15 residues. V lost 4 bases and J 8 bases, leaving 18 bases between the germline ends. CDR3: CASSPTFIDREKLFF. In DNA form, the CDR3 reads TGCGCCAGCAGCCCGACATTTATTGACAGGGAAAAACTGTTTTTT.

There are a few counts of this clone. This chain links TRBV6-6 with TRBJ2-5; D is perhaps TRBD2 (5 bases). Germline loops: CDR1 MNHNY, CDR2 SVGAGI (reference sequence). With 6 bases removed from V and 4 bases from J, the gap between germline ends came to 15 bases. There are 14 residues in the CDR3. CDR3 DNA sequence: TGTGCCAGCAGGGGAACCGGGGTTGGAGAGACCCAGTACTTC. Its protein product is CASRGTGVGETQYF.

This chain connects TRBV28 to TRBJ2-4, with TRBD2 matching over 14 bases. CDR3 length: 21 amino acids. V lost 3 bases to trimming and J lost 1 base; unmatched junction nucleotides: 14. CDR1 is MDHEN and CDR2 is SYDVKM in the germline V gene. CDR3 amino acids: CASSFAAGLAGDLVAKNIQYF. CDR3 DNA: TGTGCCAGCAGTTTCGCCGCGGGACTAGCGGGAGACCTGGTGGCCAAAAACATTCAGTACTTC.

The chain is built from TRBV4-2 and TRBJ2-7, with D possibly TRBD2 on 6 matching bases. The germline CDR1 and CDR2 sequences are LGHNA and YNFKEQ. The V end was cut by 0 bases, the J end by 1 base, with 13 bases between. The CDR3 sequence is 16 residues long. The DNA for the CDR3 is TGTGCCAGCAGCCAAGAAGGGAGGCTAGCGTCCTACGAGCAGTACTTC. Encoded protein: CASSQEGRLASYEQYF.

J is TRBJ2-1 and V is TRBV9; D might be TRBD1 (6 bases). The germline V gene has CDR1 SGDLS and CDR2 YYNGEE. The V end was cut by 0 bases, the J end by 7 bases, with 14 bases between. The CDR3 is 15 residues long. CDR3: CASSVASLGANEQFF. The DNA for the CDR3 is TGTGCCAGCAGCGTAGCTTCGTTGGGGGCGAATGAGCAGTTCTTC.

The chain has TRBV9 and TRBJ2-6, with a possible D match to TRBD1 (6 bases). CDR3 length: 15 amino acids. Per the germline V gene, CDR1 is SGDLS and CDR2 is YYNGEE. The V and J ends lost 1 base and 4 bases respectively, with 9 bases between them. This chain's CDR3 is CASSVWGRGANVLTF. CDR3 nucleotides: TGTGCCAGCAGCGTATGGGGGCGCGGGGCCAACGTCCTGACTTTC.

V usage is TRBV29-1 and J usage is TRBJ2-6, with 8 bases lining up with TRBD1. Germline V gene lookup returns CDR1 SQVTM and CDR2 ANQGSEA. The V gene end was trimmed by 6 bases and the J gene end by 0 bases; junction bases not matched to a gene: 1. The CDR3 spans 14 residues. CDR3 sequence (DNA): TGCAGCGTGACAGGGGACTCTGGGGCCAACGTCCTGACTTTC. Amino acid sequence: CSVTGDSGANVLTF.

The CDR3 loop reads CAWSVGDRGAQPQHF. The CDR3 DNA reads TGTGCCTGGAGTGTGGGGGACAGGGGCGCTCAGCCCCAGCATTTT. The genes are TRBV30 and TRBJ1-5; TRBD1 aligns across 10 bases. There are 15 residues in the CDR3. V was pared by 0 bases and J by 6 bases, with 5 bases of the junction left unmatched. Germline CDR1 is GTSNPN and CDR2 is SVGIG (reference sequence).

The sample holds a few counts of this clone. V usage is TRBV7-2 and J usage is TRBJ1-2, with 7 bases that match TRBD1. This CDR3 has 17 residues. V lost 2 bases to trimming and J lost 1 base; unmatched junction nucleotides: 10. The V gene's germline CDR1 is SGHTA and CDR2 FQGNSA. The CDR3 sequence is CASSLRTRQGDNYGYTF. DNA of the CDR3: TGTGCCAGCAGCTTAAGAACCCGACAGGGAGATAACTATGGCTACACCTTC.

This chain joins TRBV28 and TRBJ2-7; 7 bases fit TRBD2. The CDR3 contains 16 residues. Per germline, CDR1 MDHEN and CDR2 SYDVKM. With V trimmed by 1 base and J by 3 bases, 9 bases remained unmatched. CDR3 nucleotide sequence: TGTGCCAGCAGTTTATTTGGGGAGGGCACGATCTACGAGCAGTACTTC. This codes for CASSLFGEGTIYEQYF.

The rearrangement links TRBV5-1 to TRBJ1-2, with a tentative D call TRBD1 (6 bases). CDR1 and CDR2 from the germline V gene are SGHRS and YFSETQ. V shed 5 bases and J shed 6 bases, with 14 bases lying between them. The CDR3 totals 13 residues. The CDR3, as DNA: TGCGCCAGCAGTGGGACGGGGGGCAATGGCTACACCTTC. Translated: CASSGTGGNGYTF. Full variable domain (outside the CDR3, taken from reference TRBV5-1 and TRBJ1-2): KAGVTQTPRYLIKTRGQQVTLSCSPISGHRSVSWYQQTPGQGLQFLFEYFSETQRNKGNFPGRFSGRQFSNSRSEMNVSTLELGDSALYLCASSGTGGNGYTFGSGTRLTVV.

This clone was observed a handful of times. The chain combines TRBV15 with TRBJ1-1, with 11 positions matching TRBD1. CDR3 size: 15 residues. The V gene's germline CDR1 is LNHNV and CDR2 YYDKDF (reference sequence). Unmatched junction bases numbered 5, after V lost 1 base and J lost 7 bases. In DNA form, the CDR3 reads TGTGCCACCAGCAGAGTAGGGACAGGGGGTGATGAAGCTTTCTTT. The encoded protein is CATSRVGTGGDEAFF.